Presented here are 25 T cell receptor beta chains from one specimen sequenced in a study of blood T cells in healthy people across ages. It was with a sample-barcoded 5' primer and a J-beta primer mix that a second PCR of roughly 7 to 12 cycles was run. TCRdb processed the 5' RACE reads anew with MiXCR; each CDR3 protein has one entry. The table shows 1,500,000 or so distinct CDR3 sequences, with about 45% occurring only once. Sequenced sample: blood. The source of these receptors is a woman under 30 in good health.

V gene TRBV6-5 combines with J gene TRBJ2-1; either TRBD1 or TRBD2 may fit D (6 bases each). Deletions cut 7 bases from V and 10 bases from J, with 14 bases between. Germline lookup yields CDR1 MNHEY and CDR2 SVGAGI. The CDR3 runs 12 residues. As DNA, the CDR3 is TGTGCCAGCACCAATAGGGGGGACGAGCAGTTCTTC. Translated: CASTNRGDEQFF.

This clonotype was detected ten times or more. This may stem from a read error, because a much larger clone lies one nucleotide away. The chain combines TRBV20-1 with TRBJ2-5, with 8 bases identical to TRBD2. Germline CDR1 is DFQATT and CDR2 is SNEGSKA (reference sequence). V shed 5 bases and J 11 bases; nucleotides not matched to a gene: 13. CDR3 size: 13 residues. The CDR3 DNA is TGCAGTGCTGACCTAGCGGGTTACAATGAGCAGTACTTC. Translation gives CSADLAGYNEQYF.

The J gene is TRBJ1-2, the V gene TRBV7-8; maybe TRBD1 (6 bases). The V gene's germline CDR1 is SGHVS and CDR2 FQNEAQ. CDR3 size: 14 residues. The ends were cut back, 0 bases at V and 7 bases at J, with 12 bases in the middle. CDR3 nucleotides: TGTGCCAGCAGCTTAGCCAGGGGCCGTAGTGGCTACACCTTC. Its translation is CASSLARGRSGYTF.

In its sample, this clonotype was seen a few times. V usage is TRBV4-3 and J usage is TRBJ1-5; 9 bases are a match to TRBD1. Unmatched junction bases numbered 22, after V lost 1 base and J lost 0 bases. The germline V gene encodes CDR1 LGHNA and CDR2 YSLEER. CDR3 length equals 23 residues. CDR3 nucleotide sequence: TGCGCCAGCAGCCAAGGCCCCTTCCGCCCTTTCGGGACAGGGCTTTATAGCAATCAGCCCCAGCATTTT. Translated, it gives CASSQGPFRPFGTGLYSNQPQHF.

CDR3 sequence reads: CASSRRTGLSNEQFF. The CDR3 nucleotides read TGTGCCAGCAGCCGTCGGACAGGACTCTCCAATGAGCAGTTCTTC. The rearrangement uses TRBV7-3 and TRBJ2-1; 7 bases agree with TRBD1. Germline V gives CDR1 SGHTA, CDR2 FQGTGA. This CDR3 spans 15 amino acids. V was clipped by 5 bases and J by 6 bases; unmatched bases: 10.

This clonotype was found a few times. This chain links TRBV7-2 with TRBJ1-1; 7 nucleotides match TRBD1. This CDR3 contains 14 residues. Unmatched junction bases numbered 3, after V lost 5 bases and J lost 0 bases. The V gene's germline CDR1 is SGHTA and CDR2 FQGNSA. The CDR3 nucleotides read TGTGCCAGCAGCCGGGACAGACTGAACACTGAAGCTTTCTTT. Translation gives CASSRDRLNTEAFF.

The rearrangement joins TRBV18 to TRBJ1-2, with D possibly matching TRBD1 (5 bases). The CDR3 is 13 residues long. The V gene's germline CDR1 is KGHSH and CDR2 LQKENI. Trimming removed 6 bases from V and 8 bases from J, with 16 bases in between. The CDR3 loop is CASSQADRRGYTF. CDR3 nucleotide sequence: TGTGCCAGCTCCCAAGCAGACAGAAGGGGCTACACCTTC.

This clonotype was detected only a few times. The chain links TRBV4-1 to TRBJ1-1; possible D gene TRBD1, 5 bases. The CDR3 extends over 14 amino acids. Trimming removed 4 bases from V and 5 bases from J, with 14 bases in between. Per germline, CDR1 MGHRA and CDR2 YSYEKL. CDR3 sequence (DNA): TGCGCCAGCAGCCGACCCCTTGAGGGGACTGAAGCTTTCTTT. Translating it yields CASSRPLEGTEAFF.

V gene TRBV14 combines with J gene TRBJ2-5, with 7 nucleotides matching TRBD1. The DNA end is more similar to TRBJ2-7, so the J call may be wrong. This CDR3 contains 13 residues. Germline values: CDR1 SGHDN, CDR2 FVKESK. Here the CDR3 reads CASSPRQGGEQYF. CDR3 DNA sequence: TGTGCCAGCAGCCCCAGACAGGGCGGCGAGCAGTACTTC.

This clonotype was seen repeatedly, ten times or more. The chain combines TRBV20-1 with TRBJ1-5, with D perhaps matching TRBD1 (5 bases). The CDR3 runs to 13 residues. Trimming left V 0 bases short and J 4 bases short, with 7 bases between. Germline CDR1 is DFQATT and CDR2 is SNEGSKA (reference sequence). The CDR3 DNA reads as TGCAGTGCTAGAGACAGGGAAAATCAGCCCCAGCATTTT. It specifies CSARDRENQPQHF.

This clonotype has only a few counts. The chain links TRBV6-5 to TRBJ2-1; D remains unclear. The CDR3 has 11 amino acids. Between the trimmed V and J ends, which lost 5 bases and 10 bases, there was a span of 9 bases. Looked up from germline, CDR1 is MNHEY and CDR2 is SVGAGI. As DNA, the CDR3 is TGTGCCAGCAGTACCGCGCAGGAGCAGTTCTTC. It encodes CASSTAQEQFF.

This chain connects TRBV29-1 to TRBJ1-2; D may be TRBD1 (6 bases). The ends were cut back, 6 bases at V and 6 bases at J, with 11 bases in the middle. Germline-derived CDR1 and CDR2 are SQVTM and ANQGSEA. This CDR3 is 11 amino acids long. In nucleotides, the CDR3 is TGCAGCGTGCTACAGGGAAATGGCTACACCTTC. Translation: CSVLQGNGYTF.

V usage is TRBV29-1 and J usage is TRBJ2-7; a possible D gene is TRBD2 (7 bases). In germline, CDR1 is SQVTM, CDR2 ANQGSEA. The CDR3 covers 12 residues. With 3 bases removed from V and 5 bases from J, the gap between germline ends came to 11 bases. The CDR3 protein is CSVETGGNEQYF. Here the CDR3 DNA reads TGCAGCGTTGAGACGGGGGGCAACGAGCAGTACTTC.

The rearrangement links TRBV6-2 or TRBV6-3 to TRBJ1-3; maybe TRBD1 (6 bases). This CDR3 has 14 residues. Germline CDR1 is MNHEY and CDR2 is SVGEGT. Deletions cut 5 bases from V and 9 bases from J, with 17 bases between. The chain's CDR3 is CASSRGQTGGTIYF. The DNA of the CDR3 is TGTGCCAGCAGTAGAGGACAGACCGGCGGCACCATATATTTT.

There are a few counts of this clonotype. Written as DNA, the CDR3 is TGTGCTAGTGGCTCCGGATTGTACTATGGCTACACCTTC. Translating it yields CASGSGLYYGYTF. The genes are TRBV12-5 and TRBJ1-2; the D is unclear. The germline V gene encodes CDR1 LGHNT and CDR2 FRNRAP. This CDR3 is built from 13 residues. The germline V and J ends were trimmed by 6 bases and 3 bases, with 11 bases remaining between them.

This clonotype was counted between two and nine times. The chain combines TRBV29-1 with TRBJ2-5; D is ambiguous. Germline CDR1 reads SQVTM; CDR2 reads ANQGSEA. V was shortened by 4 bases and J by 4 bases, with 13 bases between the two germline ends. The length of the CDR3 is 13 residues. CDR3 nucleotides: TGCAGCGTTGGATTGCGGCAGCGAGAGACCCAGTACTTC. Its translation is CSVGLRQRETQYF.

This clonotype was observed a handful of times. The chain recombines TRBV5-1 with TRBJ2-1; 8 bases agree with TRBD1. The J call is uncertain, as TRBJ2-7 better fits the DNA end. Germline CDR1 and CDR2: SGHRS and YFSETQ. The CDR3 is 15 residues long. The CDR3 DNA follows: TGCGCCAGCAGCATACGGACAGGGAAATACAATGAGCAGTACTTC. Its protein product is CASSIRTGKYNEQYF.

The chain couples TRBV20-1 to TRBJ1-1; D unresolved. Per germline, CDR1 DFQATT and CDR2 SNEGSKA (reference sequence). Trimming pared 3 bases from V and 3 bases from J, leaving 11 bases between. The length of the CDR3 is 13 residues. CDR3 in DNA: TGCAGTGCTAGGGCTGGCAGCCACACTGAAGCTTTCTTT. This encodes CSARAGSHTEAFF.

This clonotype was seen only a few times. CDR3 DNA: TGTGCCAGCAGCTTACCGACAGGGGGCCTTATGAACACTGAAGCTTTCTTT. It is translated as CASSLPTGGLMNTEAFF. The rearrangement links TRBV7-9 to TRBJ1-1, with 10 bases aligning to TRBD1. This CDR3 is built from 17 residues. The V segment lost 2 bases and the J segment 0 bases; nucleotides outside the gene matches: 6. Germline assignment: CDR1 SEHNR and CDR2 FQNEAQ (reference sequence).

This clonotype showed up just a few times. The J gene is TRBJ2-1, the V gene TRBV5-1; TRBD1 matches at 7 bases. Germline CDR1 reads SGHRS; CDR2 reads YFSETQ. This CDR3 region has 16 residues. The V segment lost 4 bases and the J segment 4 bases; nucleotides outside the gene matches: 11. CDR3 sequence (DNA): TGCGCCAGCAGCAAGGATCCGGGACAGAGGTACAATGAGCAGTTCTTC. Translating gives CASSKDPGQRYNEQFF.

This clonotype appeared many times. The chain combines TRBV5-1 with TRBJ2-7, with D uncertain. The CDR3 length is 13 residues. The V gene's germline CDR1 is SGHRS and CDR2 YFSETQ. Trimming left V 1 base short and J 0 bases short, with 5 bases between. The CDR3, as DNA: TGCGCCAGCAGCTTGAGGAACTCCTACGAGCAGTACTTC. Amino acid sequence: CASSLRNSYEQYF.

This CDR3 is CASSYLEGKDGYTF. The CDR3 region has the DNA TGTGCCAGCAGTTATTTGGAGGGCAAGGATGGCTACACCTTC. The chain combines TRBV6-6 with TRBJ1-2; no firm D call. The germline gives CDR1 MNHNY, CDR2 SVGAGI (reference sequence). The CDR3 is made up of 14 amino acids. V dropped 3 bases and J dropped 6 bases, with 14 bases sitting between them.

This clonotype was picked up a small number of times. The gene calls are TRBV20-1 and TRBJ2-7, with D possibly TRBD2 on 6 matching bases. Germline loops: CDR1 DFQATT, CDR2 SNEGSKA (reference sequence). V lost 5 bases, J lost 2 bases, and 13 bases lay in between. The CDR3 spans 13 residues. The chain's CDR3 is CSAAGTQTYEQYF. CDR3 DNA: TGCAGTGCTGCCGGGACTCAAACCTACGAGCAGTACTTC.

This sequence joins TRBV5-1 and TRBJ2-7; TRBD2 might be the D (5 bases). The DNA end is a closer match to TRBJ2-5, so the J assignment may be wrong. CDR1 is SGHRS and CDR2 is YFSETQ in the germline V gene. This CDR3 contains 14 residues. The CDR3 protein is CASSLSGIRETQYF. CDR3 DNA sequence: TGCGCCAGCAGCTTAAGCGGAATTAGAGAGACCCAGTACTTC.

Of note for this clonotype: Just one base apart from a much larger clone, this may be a read error. The chain links TRBV5-1 to TRBJ2-7, with 9 bases aligning to TRBD2. This CDR3 spans 13 amino acids. Germline V lookup: CDR1 SGHRS, CDR2 YFSETQ. V lost 4 bases and J lost 10; bases outside the gene matches: 9. The CDR3 region has the DNA TGCGCCAGCAGCCATCCTAGCGGGAATAGCCAGTACTTC. The encoded protein is CASSHPSGNSQYF.